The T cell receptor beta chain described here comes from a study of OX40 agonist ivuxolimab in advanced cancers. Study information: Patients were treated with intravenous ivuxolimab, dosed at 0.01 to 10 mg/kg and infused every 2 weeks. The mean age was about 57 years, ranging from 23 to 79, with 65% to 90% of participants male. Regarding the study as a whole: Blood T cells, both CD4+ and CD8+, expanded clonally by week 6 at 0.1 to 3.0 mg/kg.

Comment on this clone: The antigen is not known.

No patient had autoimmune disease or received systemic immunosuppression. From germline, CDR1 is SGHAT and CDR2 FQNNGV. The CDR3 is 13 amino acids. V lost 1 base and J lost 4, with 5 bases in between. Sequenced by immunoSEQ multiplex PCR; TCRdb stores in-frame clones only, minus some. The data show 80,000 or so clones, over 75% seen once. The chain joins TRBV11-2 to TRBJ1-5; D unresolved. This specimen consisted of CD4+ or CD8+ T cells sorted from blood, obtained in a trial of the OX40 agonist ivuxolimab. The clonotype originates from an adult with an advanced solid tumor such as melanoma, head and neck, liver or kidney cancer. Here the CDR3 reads CASSLAQNQPQHF. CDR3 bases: TGTGCCAGCAGCTTAGCGCAAAATCAGCCCCAGCATTTT.